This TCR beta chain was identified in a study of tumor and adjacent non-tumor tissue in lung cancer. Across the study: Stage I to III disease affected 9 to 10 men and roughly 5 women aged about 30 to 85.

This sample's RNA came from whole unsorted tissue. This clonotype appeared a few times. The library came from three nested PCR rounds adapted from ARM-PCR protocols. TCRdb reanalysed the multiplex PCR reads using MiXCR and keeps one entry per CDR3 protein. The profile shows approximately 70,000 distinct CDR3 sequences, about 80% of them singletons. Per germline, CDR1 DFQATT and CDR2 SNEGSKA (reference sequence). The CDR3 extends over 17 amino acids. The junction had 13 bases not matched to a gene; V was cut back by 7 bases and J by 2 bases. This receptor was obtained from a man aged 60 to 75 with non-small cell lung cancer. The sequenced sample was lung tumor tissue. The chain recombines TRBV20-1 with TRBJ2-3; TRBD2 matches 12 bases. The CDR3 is CSVRSLAGGGATDTQYF. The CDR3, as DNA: TGCAGTGTTAGGAGTCTAGCGGGAGGGGGGGCCACAGATACGCAGTATTTT.